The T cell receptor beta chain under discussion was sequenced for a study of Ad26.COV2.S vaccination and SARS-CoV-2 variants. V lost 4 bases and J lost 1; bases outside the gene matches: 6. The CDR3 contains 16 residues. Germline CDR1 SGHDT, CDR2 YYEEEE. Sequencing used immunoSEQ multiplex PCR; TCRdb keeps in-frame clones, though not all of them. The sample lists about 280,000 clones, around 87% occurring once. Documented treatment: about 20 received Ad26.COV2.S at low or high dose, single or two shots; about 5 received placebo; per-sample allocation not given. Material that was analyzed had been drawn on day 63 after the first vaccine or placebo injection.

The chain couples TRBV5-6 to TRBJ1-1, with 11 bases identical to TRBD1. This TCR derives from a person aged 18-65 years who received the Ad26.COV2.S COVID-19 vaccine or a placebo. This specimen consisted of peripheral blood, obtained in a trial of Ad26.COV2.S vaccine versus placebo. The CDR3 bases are TGTGCCAGCAGCCCCAGGACAGGGGGCGGGAACACTGAAGCTTTCTTT. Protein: CASSPRTGGGNTEAFF.